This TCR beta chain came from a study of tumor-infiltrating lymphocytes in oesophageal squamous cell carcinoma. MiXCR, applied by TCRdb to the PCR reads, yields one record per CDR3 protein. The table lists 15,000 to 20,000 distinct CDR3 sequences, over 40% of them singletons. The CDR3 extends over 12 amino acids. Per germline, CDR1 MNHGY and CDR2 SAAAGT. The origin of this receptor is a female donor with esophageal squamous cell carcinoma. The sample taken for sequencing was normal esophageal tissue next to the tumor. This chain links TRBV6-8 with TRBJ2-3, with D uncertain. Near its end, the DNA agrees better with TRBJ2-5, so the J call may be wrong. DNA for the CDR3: TGTGCCAGCAGCTACCAGCAAGAGACCCAGTACTTC. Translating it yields CASSYQQETQYF.